Listed here are 5 T cell receptor beta chains from one sample, sequenced in a study of identical twins. TCRdb ran MiXCR on the 5' RACE reads and lists one entry per CDR3 protein. The sample yields 200,000 or so distinct CDR3 sequences, more than 15% seen once. The sample was also reused in another study, on T cells expressing NK-cell markers.

Input material: CD8+ T cells sorted from blood. These receptors were collected from a woman between 18 and 30 years old in good health.

This clonotype was seen more than once but under ten times. J is TRBJ2-3 and V is TRBV7-9; D uncertain. There are 11 residues in the CDR3. From germline, CDR1 is SEHNR and CDR2 FQNEAQ (reference sequence). V lost 6 bases and J lost 7, with 8 bases in between. The CDR3 loop reads CASSSTHTQYF. The CDR3, as DNA: TGTGCCAGCAGTTCTACACATACGCAGTATTTT.

This clonotype was observed a few times. The rearrangement links TRBV7-8 to TRBJ2-3, with a weak D call TRBD2 (5 bases). The CDR3 spans 15 residues. Germline CDR1 and CDR2: SGHVS and FQNEAQ. The germline V and J ends were trimmed by 5 bases and 5 bases, with 17 bases remaining between them. The chain's CDR3 is CASSPTSGMRDTQYF. The CDR3 coding sequence is TGTGCCAGCAGCCCAACGAGCGGAATGAGAGATACGCAGTATTTT.

In its sample, this clonotype was seen a few times. The chain employs TRBV14 and TRBJ2-1; a weak D match, TRBD1 (6 bases). Germline lookup yields CDR1 SGHDN and CDR2 FVKESK. The CDR3 sequence is 15 residues long. V gave up 3 bases and J gave up 3 bases, with 12 bases separating them. Here the CDR3 reads CASSQFRGGYNEQFF. Here the CDR3 DNA reads TGTGCCAGCAGCCAGTTTCGAGGGGGCTACAATGAGCAGTTCTTC.

There are a few counts of this clonotype. The chain couples TRBV18 to TRBJ2-3, with 12 bases identical to TRBD1. CDR3 length: 19 residues. Germline V gives CDR1 KGHSH, CDR2 LQKENI. The trim removed 3 bases at V and 3 bases at J, leaving 13 bases unmatched. The CDR3 region has the DNA TGTGCCAGCTCACCCACCAACCTAGGGACAGGGGGCGCGACAGATACGCAGTATTTT. Translated: CASSPTNLGTGGATDTQYF.

This chain uses TRBV27 with TRBJ1-2, with D tentatively TRBD1 (6 bases). Germline-derived CDR1 and CDR2 are MNHEY and SMNVEV (reference sequence). CDR3 length: 16 amino acids. V was trimmed by 5 bases and J by 4 bases, leaving 20 bases between them. The CDR3 sequence is CASSPQGMGASYGYTF. The DNA of the CDR3 is TGTGCCAGCAGTCCACAAGGGATGGGGGCTAGCTATGGCTACACCTTC.